This is a list of T cell receptor beta chains from one sample in a study of blood T cell repertoires in COVID-19. The data were produced by immunoSEQ multiplex PCR, yet TCRdb's version contains in-frame clones alone and is incomplete. Altogether approximately 150,000 clones are present, roughly 77% being singletons, with the ten largest covering approximately 11%. Material for sequencing was peripheral blood. All receptors come from a human donor in a cohort sampled during active COVID-19. Each CDR3 is given with its conserved first and last residue. Clone size is not always given. Where it is, it says once, few, many or a class for expanded clones.

>-|TRBV7-2
CPTRFGGGGRGNTIYF
>-|TRBV4-3
CASSQDGRGGGDTQYF
>-|TRBV19
CASSTPDRITNYGYTF
>-|TRBV10-3
CATLGGPGVEQYF
>-|TRBV28
CASSSRSTRVYEQYF
>-|TRBV27
CASSFNRDRNTEAFF
>once|TRBV30
CAWSQGLYEQYF
>-|TRBV5-1
CASHSGQVNTEAFF
>-|TRBV6-2/TRBV6-3
CASSRGLAGGQETQYF
>-|TRBV30
CAWSVGTGLGEQFF
>-|TRBV30
CAWRSLPSSEAFF
>-|TRBV5-1
CASSRGLAGGYEQYF
>-|TRBV5-4
CASSLATGGNYGYTF
>-|TRBV7-4
CASSLQGQGVFRERQYF
>-|TRBV19
CASSQLPGGTSGRQRLYEQYF
>few|TRBV9
CASSTGTGTNTEAFF
>-|TRBV21-1
CASSDRQNNEQFF
>once|TRBV7-8
CASSESYSYEQYF
>-|TRBV7-9
CASSTRQGTGYTF
>-|TRBV28
CASSPGLAGTDTQYF
>-|TRBV7-9
CASSIQPGLAGVRNEQFF
>few|TRBV10-1
CASSPGQFSGNTIYF
>-|TRBV15
CATSSGLAGSQETQYF
>-|TRBV12-3/TRBV12-4
CASTLGGTIYF
>-|TRBV30
CAWIPLGNRVNTEAFF
>-|TRBV9
CASSPDRVTEAFF
>-|TRBV4-3
CASSQEVGISYNEQFF
>-|TRBV5-1
CASSEPGLSEAFF
>few|TRBV27
CASSLTGNGNTIYF
>-|TRBV19
CASAALRDRANYGYTF
>-|TRBV7-9
CASSRHLNTDTQYF
>-|TRBV6-6
CASSRPQTGGSYNEQFF
>-|TRBV3-1/TRBV3-2
CASSQGISFKGGLYEQYF
>-|TRBV9
CASSAFTDTQYF
>-|TRBV9
CASSADLLVYEQFF
>many|TRBV11-2
CASSLLAGGNTGELFF
>few|TRBV6-5
CAIRVTFSHNSPLHF
>-|TRBV10-2
CASSEIGQAALTREQYF
>once|TRBV5-1
CASSFLAGGLVGEQYF
>-|TRBV10-2
CASSDGEDNSPLHF
>-|TRBV27
CASSLFGVEEAQYF
>-|TRBV6-6
CASSYEAVLLSYEQYF
>-|TRBV7-3
CASSLPARGTSTDTQYF
>-|TRBV24-1
CAPRYRHGQYF
>-|TRBV15
CATSRGAPGGAAKNIQYF
>-|TRBV7-9
CASSLPDQPQHF
>-|TRBV19
CASSPPTGYSNQPQHF